Sequencing of this T cell receptor (beta chain) was carried out in a study of OX40 agonist ivuxolimab in advanced cancers. Looking at the study overall: Cancers in dose escalation were hepatocellular, melanoma, renal cell and head and neck.

The CDR3 has 14 amino acids. The V and J ends lost 5 bases and 6 bases respectively, with 13 bases between them. In germline, CDR1 is LGHNT, CDR2 FRNRAP. The repertoire was sequenced with immunoSEQ multiplex PCR; TCRdb's copy has only in-frame clones and lacks some. Among 65,000 to 85,000 clones listed, approximately 88% were seen once. The genes are TRBV12-5 and TRBJ2-2; either TRBD1 or TRBD2 may supply D (5 bases each). The clonotype originates from an adult with an advanced solid tumor such as melanoma, head and neck, liver or kidney cancer. Sequencing was performed on CD4+ or CD8+ T cells sorted from blood, taken in a trial of the OX40 agonist ivuxolimab. The CDR3 DNA sequence: TGTGCTAGTGGTACCCACCTGGGGGCCGGGGAGCTGTTTTTT. Translation: CASGTHLGAGELFF.